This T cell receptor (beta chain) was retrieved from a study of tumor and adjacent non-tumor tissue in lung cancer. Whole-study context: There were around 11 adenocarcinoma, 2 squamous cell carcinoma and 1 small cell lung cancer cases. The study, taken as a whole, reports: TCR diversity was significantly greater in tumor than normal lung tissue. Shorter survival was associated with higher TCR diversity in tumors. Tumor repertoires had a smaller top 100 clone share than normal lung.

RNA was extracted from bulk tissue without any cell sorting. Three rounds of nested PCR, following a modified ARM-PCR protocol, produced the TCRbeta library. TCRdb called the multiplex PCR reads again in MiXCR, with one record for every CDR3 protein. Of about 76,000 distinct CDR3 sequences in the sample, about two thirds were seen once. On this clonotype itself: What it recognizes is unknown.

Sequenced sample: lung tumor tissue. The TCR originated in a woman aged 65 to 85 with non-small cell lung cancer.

The CDR3 region has the DNA TGTGCCAGCAGCCCCCGGCCCCCGGGGGGGGCTGAAGCTTTCTTT. Amino acids: CASSPRPPGGAEAFF. The V and J genes are TRBV6-5 and TRBJ1-1; D is perhaps TRBD1 (5 bases). V lost 6 bases, J lost 6 bases, and 20 bases lay in between. There are 15 residues in the CDR3. CDR1 MNHEY and CDR2 SVGAGI come from the germline V gene.